These 21 T cell receptor beta chains share one sample of origin, sequenced in a study of blood T cell repertoires in COVID-19. Sequenced by immunoSEQ multiplex PCR; TCRdb stores in-frame clones only, minus some. Among about 100,000 clones listed, 88% were seen once. The source material was peripheral blood. The receptors were gathered from a woman in her sixties with acute or convalescent COVID-19.

The chain has TRBV18 and TRBJ1-6; 9 nucleotides agree with TRBD1. V shed 3 bases and J 9 bases; nucleotides not matched to a gene: 3. The length of the CDR3 is 14 residues. Germline V lookup: CDR1 KGHSH, CDR2 LQKENI. The CDR3 region is CASSPGTGSSPLHF. Written as DNA, the CDR3 is TGTGCCAGCTCACCCGGGACAGGGTCTTCACCCCTCCACTTT.

The chain employs TRBV19 and TRBJ1-2, with 9 bases aligning to TRBD1. CDR3 length equals 14 residues. J gave up 10 bases and V 4 bases, and 10 bases lay outside the gene matches. Per germline, CDR1 LNHDA and CDR2 SQIVND (reference sequence). CDR3 in amino acids: CASSNVPGTGPYTF. The DNA for the CDR3 is TGTGCCAGTAGTAACGTTCCCGGGACAGGGCCCTACACCTTC.

The chain combines TRBV5-3 with TRBJ2-1, with TRBD2 as a possible D gene (6 bases). TRBV5-3 counts as an open reading frame of uncertain function. The V and J ends lost 3 bases and 0 bases respectively, with 13 bases between them. This CDR3 has 16 amino acids. CDR3 residues: CARSSAPRGSYNEQFF. CDR3 sequence (DNA): TGTGCCAGAAGCTCGGCGCCGCGGGGCTCCTACAATGAGCAGTTCTTC.

The rearrangement links TRBV28 to TRBJ1-2; D is undetermined. V was clipped by 1 base and J by 6 bases, with 15 bases between them. The CDR3 has 15 amino acids. Germline V gives CDR1 MDHEN, CDR2 SYDVKM. The CDR3, as DNA: TGTGCCAGCAGTTTATTGGCAGGAGGAAGTAATGGCTACACCTTC. Its translation is CASSLLAGGSNGYTF.

This clone was seen a few times. The chain is built from TRBV5-4 and TRBJ1-4; D unresolved. V lost 1 base and J 7 bases, leaving 8 bases between the germline ends. Germline V gene sequence: CDR1 SGHNT, CDR2 YYREEE (reference sequence). The CDR3 has 13 residues. As DNA, the CDR3 is TGTGCCAGCAGCTTGCGCGGGGTTGAAAAACTGTTTTTT. It specifies CASSLRGVEKLFF.

There are a few counts of this clone. V usage is TRBV27 and J usage is TRBJ2-2, with TRBD1 identical over 7 bases. Trimming at V came to 1 base and at J to 2 bases, leaving 7 bases not matched to a gene. Germline loops: CDR1 MNHEY, CDR2 SMNVEV (reference sequence). The CDR3 consists of 17 residues. CDR3 region: CASSLWRRGINTGELFF. DNA for the CDR3: TGTGCCAGCAGTTTATGGCGCAGGGGGATTAACACCGGGGAGCTGTTTTTT.

The chain combines TRBV3-1 (or the pseudogene TRBV3-2) with TRBJ1-2; a possible D gene is TRBD1 (5 bases). V lost 4 bases to trimming and J lost 7 bases, with 13 bases between them. The CDR3 length is 13 residues. Germline lookup yields CDR1 LGHDT and CDR2 YNNKEL (reference sequence). The CDR3 loop is CASSPLGGGGYTF. As DNA, the CDR3 is TGTGCCAGCAGCCCCCTGGGGGGAGGTGGCTACACCTTC.

This clone occurred a few times. Other DNA sequences from this sample encode an identical CDR3 as well. This sequence joins TRBV3-1 (or the pseudogene TRBV3-2) and TRBJ1-1; D not certain. Germline V gene data show CDR1 as LGHDT and CDR2 as YNNKEL (reference sequence). The CDR3 is 14 residues long. Between the trimmed V and J ends, which lost 1 base and 5 bases, there was a span of 11 bases. The CDR3: CASSQVAGGTEAFF. Written as DNA, the CDR3 is TGTGCCAGCAGCCAAGTGGCGGGCGGTACTGAAGCTTTCTTT.

The chain has TRBV20-1 and TRBJ1-1; maybe TRBD1 (6 bases). The germline CDR1 and CDR2 sequences are DFQATT and SNEGSKA (reference sequence). V lost 3 bases, J lost 8 bases, and 16 bases lay in between. The CDR3 contains 13 residues. The CDR3 sequence is CSASGRTQGEAFF. In DNA, the CDR3 is TGCAGTGCTAGTGGACGTACTCAGGGGGAAGCTTTCTTT.

The chain is built from TRBV7-6 and TRBJ2-5, with D unresolved. The germline gives CDR1 SGHVS, CDR2 FNYEAQ. V lost 1 base, J lost 5 bases, and 5 bases lay in between. The CDR3 is made up of 12 amino acids. In nucleotides, the CDR3 is TGTGCCAGCAGCTTAGTCGGGGAGACCCAGTACTTC. Amino acids: CASSLVGETQYF.

V is TRBV5-1 and J is TRBJ2-1; 14 bases match TRBD2. The ends lost 3 bases at V and 8 bases at J; junction bases unmatched: 4. The germline V gene has CDR1 SGHRS and CDR2 YFSETQ. CDR3 size: 15 residues. CDR3 sequence: CASSWGLAGVDEQFF. In DNA, the CDR3 is TGCGCCAGCAGCTGGGGACTAGCGGGAGTCGATGAGCAGTTCTTC.

This clone showed up just a few times. The chain combines TRBV29-1 with TRBJ2-1; 7 nucleotides line up with TRBD2. J was trimmed by 8 bases and V by 5 bases; bases with no gene match: 9. CDR1 is SQVTM, CDR2 ANQGSEA, per germline. The CDR3 totals 13 residues. CDR3 in DNA: TGCAGCGTTCGGCGGGAGTTAGACGATGAGCAGTTCTTC. Translating it yields CSVRRELDDEQFF.

The chain carries TRBV18 and TRBJ2-3; 9 nucleotides agree with TRBD2. This CDR3 spans 15 amino acids. Germline CDR1 is KGHSH and CDR2 is LQKENI. The trim removed 8 bases at V and 4 bases at J, leaving 10 bases unmatched. The CDR3 DNA sequence: TGTGCCAGCACGGTAGGGGCTAGCGGGGCAGATACGCAGTATTTT. It encodes CASTVGASGADTQYF. The full variable domain, rest sourced from reference TRBV18 and TRBJ2-3, is NAGVMQNPRHLVRRRGQEARLRCSPMKGHSHVYWYRQLPEEGLKFMVYLQKENIIDESGMPKERFSAEFPKEGPSILRIQQVVRGDSAAYFCASTVGASGADTQYFGPGTRLTVL.

Worth noting for this clone: Other DNA variants within this sample encode the same CDR3. The CDR3 coding sequence is TGTGCCAGCAGCGTAGGGGGCATGAACACTGAAGCTTTCTTT. As protein: CASSVGGMNTEAFF. The chain has TRBV9 and TRBJ1-1; the D gene is possibly TRBD1 (5 bases). Trimming stripped 0 bases from V and 0 bases from J, with 6 bases between. CDR1 and CDR2 from the germline V gene are SGDLS and YYNGEE. The CDR3 sequence is 14 residues long.

This clone is a singleton in its sample. The chain employs TRBV5-1 and TRBJ2-6, with 8 bases identical to TRBD1. The ends lost 0 bases at V and 0 bases at J; junction bases unmatched: 5. Per germline, CDR1 SGHRS and CDR2 YFSETQ. The CDR3 totals 18 residues. The CDR3 DNA follows: TGCGCCAGCAGCTTGGACAGGGGGTTTAGCTCTGGGGCCAACGTCCTGACTTTC. Translation: CASSLDRGFSSGANVLTF.

The gene calls are TRBV3-1 (or the pseudogene TRBV3-2) and TRBJ1-4, with 7 bases lining up with TRBD1. V lost 9 bases, J lost 5 bases, and 3 bases stayed unmatched. Germline V gives CDR1 LGHDT, CDR2 YNNKEL (reference sequence). The CDR3 runs 12 residues. The CDR3 here is CASTGVNEKLFF. The CDR3 coding sequence is TGTGCCAGTACAGGGGTAAATGAAAAACTGTTTTTT.

The gene calls are TRBV27 and TRBJ1-1; 8 bases match TRBD1. The CDR3 has 14 amino acids. J lost 1 base, V lost 6 bases, and 4 bases had no gene match. Germline V CDR1 and CDR2: MNHEY, SMNVEV (reference sequence). In DNA form, the CDR3 reads TGTGCCAGCAGGACAGGGGACCGGAACACTGAAGCTTTCTTT. This translates into CASRTGDRNTEAFF.

The V and J genes are TRBV6-5 and TRBJ1-4, with a weak D call TRBD1 (6 bases). Trimming shortened V by 5 bases and J by 1 base, and 8 bases separated the two germline ends. The CDR3 sequence is 14 residues long. Germline lookup yields CDR1 MNHEY and CDR2 SVGAGI. CDR3 DNA sequence: TGTGCCAGCAGTCAGGGGATAACTAATGAAAAACTGTTTTTT. Its protein is CASSQGITNEKLFF.

V is TRBV4-2 and J is TRBJ2-3; no clear D gene. CDR1 LGHNA and CDR2 YNFKEQ come from the germline V gene. V was clipped by 4 bases and J by 0 bases, with 11 bases between them. The CDR3 covers 15 residues. The CDR3: CASSPYLSSTDTQYF. The DNA of the CDR3 is TGTGCCAGCAGCCCCTACCTTTCTAGCACAGATACGCAGTATTTT.

V is TRBV19 and J is TRBJ2-3; 10 bases agree with TRBD2. Losses at the gene ends were 2 bases for V and 2 bases for J; bases not matched to a gene: 4. The length of the CDR3 is 16 residues. Germline V CDR1 and CDR2: LNHDA, SQIVND (reference sequence). The CDR3 loop reads CASSIRGLAATDTQYF. Here the CDR3 DNA reads TGTGCCAGTAGTATAAGAGGACTAGCGGCCACAGATACGCAGTATTTT.

This clone was detected once. The chain links TRBV5-4 to TRBJ2-2; 7 bases fit TRBD1. Germline loops: CDR1 SGHNT, CDR2 YYREEE (reference sequence). The CDR3 length is 17 residues. V shed 4 bases, J shed 3 bases, and the junction held 12 bases outside the gene matches. DNA for the CDR3: TGTGCCAGCAGCCCCACATCGGGCAGGGGGTACACCGGGGAGCTGTTTTTT. Encoded protein: CASSPTSGRGYTGELFF.